This TCR beta chain stems from a study of cytomegalovirus exposure and HLA in healthy donors. Study background: An earlier analysis found some 100 million unique TCR beta sequences from around 180 million T cells. Study-wide results and limits: A few chains linked to CMV were shown in vitro to be specific for CMV antigens. Presence/absence analyses assumed roughly uniform sequencing depth across donors.

The CDR3 extends over 16 amino acids. The germline V and J ends were trimmed by 5 bases and 1 base, with 16 bases remaining between them. With respect to this clone: Its antigen is currently unknown.

Primers: 60 Vbeta forward and 13 Jbeta reverse. Measured with immunoSEQ multiplex PCR; TCRdb has only the in-frame clones, and not every one. The sample consists of 52,000 or so clones, about three quarters of them appearing once. Sequenced material: PBMCs. This sequence originates from a middle-aged woman in good health and CMV-seropositive. V and J are TRBV5-3 and TRBJ1-5; tentatively, D is TRBD1 (6 bases). TRBV5-3 is flagged as an ORF with uncertain function. The CDR3 nucleotides are TGTGCCAGAAGATCTCAAACAGGGACGAGCAATCAGCCCCAGCATTTT. Amino acids: CARRSQTGTSNQPQHF.